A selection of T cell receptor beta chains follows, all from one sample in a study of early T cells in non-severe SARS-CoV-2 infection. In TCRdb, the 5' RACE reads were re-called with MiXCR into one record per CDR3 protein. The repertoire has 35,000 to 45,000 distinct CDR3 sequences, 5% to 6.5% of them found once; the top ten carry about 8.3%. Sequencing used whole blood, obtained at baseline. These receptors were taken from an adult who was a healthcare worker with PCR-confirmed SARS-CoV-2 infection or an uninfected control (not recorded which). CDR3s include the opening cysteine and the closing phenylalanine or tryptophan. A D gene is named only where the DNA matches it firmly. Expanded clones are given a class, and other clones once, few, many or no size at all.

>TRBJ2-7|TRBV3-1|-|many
CASSRAPSTYEQYF
TGTGCCAGCAGTCGGGCTCCGTCAACCTACGAGCAGTACTTC
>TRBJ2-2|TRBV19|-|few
CASSISGLNTGELFF
TGTGCCAGTAGTATATCAGGTTTGAACACCGGGGAGCTGTTTTTT
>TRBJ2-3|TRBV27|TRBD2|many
CASSFQLAGLSDTQYF
TGTGCCAGCAGTTTCCAACTAGCGGGGTTGTCAGATACGCAGTATTTT
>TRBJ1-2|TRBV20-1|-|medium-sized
CSAEDRSGGYTF
TGCAGTGCTGAAGACAGGTCTGGGGGCTACACCTTC
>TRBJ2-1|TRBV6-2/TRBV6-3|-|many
CASGDLSSYNEQFF
TGTGCCAGCGGCGACTTGAGCTCCTACAATGAGCAGTTCTTC
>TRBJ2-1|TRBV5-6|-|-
CASSQGTVSYNEQFF
TGTGCCAGCAGCCAGGGGACGGTCTCCTACAATGAGCAGTTCTTC
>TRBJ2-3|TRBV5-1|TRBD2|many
CASSHRSGGASDTQYF
TGCGCCAGCAGCCACCGTAGCGGGGGGGCTTCAGATACGCAGTATTTT
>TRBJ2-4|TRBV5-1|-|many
CASSQTGTVRLDIQYF
TGCGCCAGCAGCCAAACCGGGACTGTGAGGTTGGACATTCAGTACTTC
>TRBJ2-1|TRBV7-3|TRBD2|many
CASSLWSGGYEQFF
TGTGCCAGCAGCTTGTGGAGCGGGGGCTATGAGCAGTTCTTC
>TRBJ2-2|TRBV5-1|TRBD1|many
CASSPDRGPGGELFF
TGCGCCAGCAGCCCTGACAGGGGGCCAGGAGGGGAGCTGTTTTTT
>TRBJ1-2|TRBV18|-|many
CASSPGSSPNYGYTF
TGTGCCAGCTCACCAGGCAGCTCACCTAACTATGGCTACACCTTC
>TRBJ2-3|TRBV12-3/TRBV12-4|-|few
CASSLNQRGTDTQYF
TGTGCCAGCAGTTTAAACCAAAGGGGCACAGATACGCAGTATTTT
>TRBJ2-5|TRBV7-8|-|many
CASSLAGTNAETQYF
TGTGCCAGCAGCTTAGCTGGTACCAACGCAGAGACCCAGTACTTC
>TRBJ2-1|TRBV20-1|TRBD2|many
CSAPTWLAGGRYNEQFF
TGCAGTGCTCCGACGTGGCTAGCGGGGGGGCGTTACAATGAGCAGTTCTTC
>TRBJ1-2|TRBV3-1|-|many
CASSHRTVTHGYTF
TGTGCCAGCAGCCATAGGACAGTTACCCATGGCTACACCTTC
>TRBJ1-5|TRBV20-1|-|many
CSARAGSLNQPQHF
TGCAGTGCTAGAGCTGGCAGCCTCAATCAGCCCCAGCATTTT
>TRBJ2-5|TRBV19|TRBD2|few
CASSITGGQETQYF
TGTGCCAGTAGTATAACCGGGGGGCAAGAGACCCAGTACTTC
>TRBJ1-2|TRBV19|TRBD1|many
CASSVDRAGYGYTF
TGTGCCAGTAGTGTCGACAGGGCGGGCTATGGCTACACCTTC
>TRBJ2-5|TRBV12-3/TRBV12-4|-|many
CASKDNQETQYF
TGTGCCAGCAAGGACAATCAAGAGACCCAGTACTTC
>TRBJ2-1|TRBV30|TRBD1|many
CAWKGQGLSNEQFF
TGTGCCTGGAAGGGACAGGGCCTTTCCAATGAGCAGTTCTTC
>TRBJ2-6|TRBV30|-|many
CAWSVISVSGANVLTF
TGTGCCTGGAGTGTAATATCTGTATCTGGGGCCAACGTCCTGACTTTC
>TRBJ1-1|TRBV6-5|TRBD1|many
CASSYRTGGKVEAFF
TGTGCCAGCAGTTACAGGACAGGGGGCAAGGTTGAAGCTTTCTTT
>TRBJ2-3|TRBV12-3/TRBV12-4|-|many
CASSLSTAMGTDTQYF
TGTGCCAGCAGTTTAAGTACAGCGATGGGCACAGATACGCAGTATTTT
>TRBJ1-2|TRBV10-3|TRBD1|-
CAIREDRDYTF
TGTGCCATCAGGGAGGACAGGGACTACACCTTC
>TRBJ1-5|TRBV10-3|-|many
CAISEGQHSNQPQHF
TGTGCCATCAGTGAGGGACAGCATAGCAATCAGCCCCAGCATTTT
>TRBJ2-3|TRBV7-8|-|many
CASSWDKADTQYF
TGTGCCAGCAGCTGGGACAAAGCAGATACGCAGTATTTT
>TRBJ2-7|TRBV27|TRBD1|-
CASSSGQGMGEQYF
TGTGCCAGCAGTTCGGGACAGGGGATGGGGGAGCAGTACTTC
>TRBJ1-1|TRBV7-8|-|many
CASSKPTKGNTEAFF
TGTGCCAGCAGCAAACCTACAAAGGGGAACACTGAAGCTTTCTTT
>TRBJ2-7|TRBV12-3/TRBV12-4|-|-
CASSLSASYEQYF
TGTGCCAGCAGTTTATCGGCTAGCTACGAGCAGTACTTC
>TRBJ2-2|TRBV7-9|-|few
CASSFSGRELFF
TGTGCCAGCAGCTTTTCAGGCCGGGAGCTGTTTTTT
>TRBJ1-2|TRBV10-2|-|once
CASSEGNYGYTF
TGCGCCAGCAGTGAAGGGAACTATGGCTACACCTTC
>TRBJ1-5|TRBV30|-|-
CAWSGDGPYNQPQHF
TGTGCCTGGAGCGGGGACGGACCCTACAATCAGCCCCAGCATTTT
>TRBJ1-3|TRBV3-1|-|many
CASSQGSVPSGNTIYF
TGTGCCAGCAGCCAAGGGTCGGTCCCCTCTGGAAACACCATATATTTT
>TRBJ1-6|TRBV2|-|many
CASRRFGINSPLHF
TGTGCCAGCAGGAGGTTCGGGATCAATTCACCCCTCCACTTT
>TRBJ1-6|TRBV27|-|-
CASSPRPYNSPLHF
TGTGCCAGCAGTCCCCGCCCATATAATTCACCCCTCCACTTT
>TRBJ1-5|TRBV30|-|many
CAWSVRRRQGMHSNQPQHF
TGTGCCTGGAGTGTGCGTCGGAGGCAGGGAATGCATAGCAATCAGCCCCAGCATTTT
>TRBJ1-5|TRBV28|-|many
CATRRSSLNQPQHF
TGTGCCACAAGACGTAGCAGTCTGAATCAGCCCCAGCATTTT
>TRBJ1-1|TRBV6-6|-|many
CASSSRPKNTEAFF
TGTGCCAGCAGTTCCAGACCAAAGAACACTGAAGCTTTCTTT
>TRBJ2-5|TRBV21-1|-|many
CASSLGRSQETQYF
TGTGCCAGCAGTTTGGGACGGTCTCAAGAGACCCAGTACTTC
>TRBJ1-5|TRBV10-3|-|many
CAISESGNNQPQHF
TGTGCCATCAGTGAGTCAGGCAACAATCAGCCCCAGCATTTT
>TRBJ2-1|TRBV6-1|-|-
CASSEAGIDRSSYNEQFF
TGTGCCAGCAGTGAAGCAGGGATAGACAGGAGCTCCTACAATGAGCAGTTCTTC
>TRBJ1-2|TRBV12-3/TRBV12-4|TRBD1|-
CASSLYLQGAEGYTF
TGTGCCAGCAGCTTGTACCTACAGGGGGCGGAGGGCTACACCTTC
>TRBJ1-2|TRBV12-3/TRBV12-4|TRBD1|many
CASSLSSHLTGYGYTF
TGTGCCAGCAGTTTATCCTCACACTTGACAGGGTACGGCTACACCTTC
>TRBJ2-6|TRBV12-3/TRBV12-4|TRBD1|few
CASSYPGTVRSGANVLTF
TGTGCCAGCAGTTACCCCGGGACAGTCAGATCTGGGGCCAACGTCCTGACTTTC
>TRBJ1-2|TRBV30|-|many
CAWSFGGEYGGYTF
TGTGCCTGGAGTTTCGGGGGAGAATATGGTGGCTACACCTTC
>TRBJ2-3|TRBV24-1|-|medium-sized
CATSVGRTDTQYF
TGTGCCACCAGTGTCGGGCGCACAGATACGCAGTATTTT
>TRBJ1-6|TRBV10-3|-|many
CAISESSDYNSPLHF
TGTGCCATCAGTGAGTCTTCAGATTATAATTCACCCCTCCACTTT
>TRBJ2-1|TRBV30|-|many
CAWSQGDGFNEQFF
TGTGCCTGGAGCCAAGGTGACGGATTCAATGAGCAGTTCTTC
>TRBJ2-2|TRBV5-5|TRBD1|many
CASSYGTGLSGELFF
TGTGCCAGCAGCTACGGGACAGGGTTGTCCGGGGAGCTGTTTTTT
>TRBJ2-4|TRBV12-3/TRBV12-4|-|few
CASSWTENIQYF
TGTGCCAGCAGTTGGACAGAGAACATTCAGTACTTC
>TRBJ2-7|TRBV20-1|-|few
CSARERGVPYEQYF
TGCAGTGCTAGAGAGAGGGGGGTCCCCTACGAGCAGTACTTC
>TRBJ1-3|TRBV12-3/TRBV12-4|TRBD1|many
CASSFGTESGNTIYF
TGTGCCAGCAGTTTCGGGACAGAGTCTGGAAACACCATATATTTT
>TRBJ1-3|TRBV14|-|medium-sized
CASSQDRNTIYF
TGTGCCAGCAGCCAAGATAGAAACACCATATATTTT
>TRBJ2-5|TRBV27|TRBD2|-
CASSLLAGGQETQYF
TGTGCCAGCAGTTTGCTAGCGGGGGGTCAAGAGACCCAGTACTTC
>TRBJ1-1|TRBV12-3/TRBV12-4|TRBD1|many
CASSDRDRGLSNTEAFF
TGTGCCAGCAGCGACCGGGACAGGGGGCTTTCGAACACTGAAGCTTTCTTT
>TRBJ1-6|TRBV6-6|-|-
CASKEWGGASRYNSPLHF
TGTGCCAGCAAGGAGTGGGGGGGGGCCTCCCGCTATAATTCACCCCTCCACTTT